One and the same sample provided the 15 T cell receptor beta chains below, sequenced in a study of blood T cells in healthy people across ages. A J-beta primer mix and a sample-barcoded 5' primer were used in a second PCR of roughly 6 to 11 cycles. TCRdb reanalysed the 5' RACE reads using MiXCR and keeps one entry per CDR3 protein. The sample yields approximately 730,000 distinct CDR3 sequences, roughly 47% seen once. The sequencing input was blood. These receptors originate from an older woman in good health.

The gene calls are TRBV6-5 and TRBJ2-4; 7 nucleotides align to TRBD1. The last part of the DNA fits TRBJ2-7 better; the J call may be wrong. The CDR3 extends over 13 amino acids. The germline CDR1 and CDR2 sequences are MNHEY and SVGAGI. The CDR3 spells CASKGSGGYEQYF. In nucleotides, the CDR3 is TGTGCCAGCAAAGGTTCAGGGGGCTACGAGCAGTACTTC.

The chain links TRBV12-3 or TRBV12-4 to TRBJ2-1; no clear D. This CDR3 comprises 14 residues. The V end lost 3 bases, the J end lost 1 base, and 7 bases lay between the germline ends. This CDR3 is CASSLTKSYNEQFF. In DNA, the CDR3 is TGTGCCAGCAGTTTGACAAAATCCTACAATGAGCAGTTCTTC.

This clonotype was counted a few times. The chain is built from TRBV28 and TRBJ2-7, with D hard to call. The CDR3 is 11 residues long. The germline V gene has CDR1 MDHEN and CDR2 SYDVKM. Between the trimmed V and J ends, which lost 5 bases and 3 bases, there was a span of 5 bases. The DNA of the CDR3 is TGTGCCAGCAGTCGTCACTACGAGCAGTACTTC. Protein product: CASSRHYEQYF. The full variable domain, rest sourced from reference TRBV28 and TRBJ2-7, is DVKVTQSSRYLVKRTGEKVFLECVQDMDHENMFWYRQDPGLGLRLIYFSYDVKMKEKGDIPEGYSVSREKKERFSLILESASTNQTSMYLCASSRHYEQYFGPGTRLTVT.

Here the CDR3 DNA reads TGTGCCAGCAGCCCCAGGACAGGGCCTCAGACGAATCAGCCCCAGCATTTT. Translation gives CASSPRTGPQTNQPQHF. The rearrangement joins TRBV7-2 to TRBJ1-5; 8 bases align to TRBD1. CDR3 length: 17 amino acids. With V trimmed by 5 bases and J by 4 bases, 13 bases remained unmatched. The germline gives CDR1 SGHTA, CDR2 FQGNSA.

In this sample, this clonotype turned up a few times. The chain combines TRBV6-1 with TRBJ2-3; 8 nucleotides agree with TRBD1. Germline CDR1 is MNHNS and CDR2 is SASEGT. The CDR3 is made up of 13 amino acids. The V segment lost 6 bases and the J segment 6 bases; nucleotides outside the gene matches: 5. The CDR3 DNA sequence: TGTGCCAGCAGAGCAGGGGGCAAGGATACGCAGTATTTT. This translates into CASRAGGKDTQYF.

This clonotype was detected only a few times. The CDR3 DNA sequence: TGTGCCAGCAGCCAGACTAGTTACTCCTACAATGAGCAGTTCTTC. Translating it yields CASSQTSYSYNEQFF. The chain joins TRBV7-3 to TRBJ2-1; weak D call: TRBD2 (6 bases). V lost 5 bases and J 0 bases, leaving 11 bases between the germline ends. This CDR3 has 15 residues. Per germline, CDR1 SGHTA and CDR2 FQGTGA. Together with reference TRBV7-3 and TRBJ2-1, the CDR3 gives the full variable domain: GAGVSQTPSNKVTEKGKYVELRCDPISGHTALYWYRQSLGQGPEFLIYFQGTGAADDSGLPNDRFFAVRPEGSVSTLKIQRTERGDSAVYLCASSQTSYSYNEQFFGPGTRLTVL.

The sample holds many counts of this clonotype. The gene calls are TRBV12-3 or TRBV12-4 and TRBJ2-5; 8 bases align to TRBD1. The ends lost 4 bases at V and 5 bases at J; junction bases unmatched: 9. The CDR3 contains 15 residues. The CDR3 loop reads CASSYSGQGRETQYF. In DNA form, the CDR3 reads TGTGCCAGCAGTTACTCTGGACAGGGAAGGGAGACCCAGTACTTC.

The gene calls are TRBV29-1 and TRBJ2-5, with D maybe TRBD1 (7 bases). The J call may be faulty, since TRBJ2-7 better matches the DNA end. The CDR3 totals 14 residues. Germline assignment: CDR1 SQVTM and CDR2 ANQGSEA. CDR3 bases: TGCAGCGTCGGGGGACAGTTTCCTCCCTACGAGCAGTACTTC. Amino acids: CSVGGQFPPYEQYF.

The chain employs TRBV20-1 and TRBJ2-1; unclear D gene. Germline CDR1 reads DFQATT; CDR2 reads SNEGSKA (reference sequence). The V and J ends lost 5 bases and 0 bases respectively, with 5 bases between them. The CDR3 spans 12 residues. The CDR3 protein is CSASSSYNEQFF. DNA of the CDR3: TGCAGTGCTTCGTCCTCCTACAATGAGCAGTTCTTC.

The CDR3 DNA sequence: TGTGCCAGCAGCCACCTGGGGGGCCGGTTGATCAATGAGCAGTACTTC. This translates into CASSHLGGRLINEQYF. This chain uses TRBV14 with TRBJ2-5, with D perhaps being TRBD1 or TRBD2 (6 bases each). The V end lost 3 bases, the J end lost 11 bases, and 25 bases lay between the germline ends. This CDR3 is built from 16 residues. Germline V gene data show CDR1 as SGHDN and CDR2 as FVKESK.

The rearrangement uses TRBV7-2 and TRBJ1-5; TRBD1 agrees at 12 bases. CDR3 length equals 16 residues. The ends lost 4 bases at V and 1 base at J; junction bases unmatched: 2. The germline V gene has CDR1 SGHTA and CDR2 FQGNSA. CDR3 residues: CASSWDRGRSNQPQHF. Written as DNA, the CDR3 is TGTGCCAGCAGCTGGGACAGGGGGCGGAGCAATCAGCCCCAGCATTTT. The variable domain in full, with the rest retrieved from reference TRBV7-2 and TRBJ1-5, is GAGVSQSPSNKVTEKGKDVELRCDPISGHTALYWYRQSLGQGLEFLIYFQGNSAPDKSGLPSDRFSAERTGGSVSTLTIQRTQQEDSAVYLCASSWDRGRSNQPQHFGDGTRLSIL.

This clonotype was seen a few times. The chain is built from TRBV11-1 and TRBJ2-1; 8 positions agree with TRBD1. The CDR3 contains 15 residues. Germline CDR1 and CDR2: SGHAT and FQDESV (reference sequence). J was trimmed by 4 bases and V by 3 bases; bases with no gene match: 5. CDR3 DNA: TGTGCCAGCAGCTTCGACAGGGGCGAATACAATGAGCAGTTCTTC. As protein: CASSFDRGEYNEQFF. The entire variable domain, with the rest obtained from reference TRBV11-1 and TRBJ2-1, is as follows: EAEVAQSPRYKITEKSQAVAFWCDPISGHATLYWYRQILGQGPELLVQFQDESVVDDSQLPKDRFSAERLKGVDSTLKIQPAELGDSAMYLCASSFDRGEYNEQFFGPGTRLTVL.

The chain links TRBV18 to TRBJ2-1, with D possibly being TRBD2 (6 bases). There are 14 residues in the CDR3. V was clipped by 7 bases and J by 8 bases, with 18 bases between them. In germline, CDR1 is KGHSH, CDR2 LQKENI. The CDR3 here is CASFTGTPGHEQFF. CDR3 in DNA: TGTGCCAGCTTCACCGGGACTCCCGGCCATGAGCAGTTCTTC. Variable domain in full (rest from reference TRBV18 and TRBJ2-1): NAGVMQNPRHLVRRRGQEARLRCSPMKGHSHVYWYRQLPEEGLKFMVYLQKENIIDESGMPKERFSAEFPKEGPSILRIQQVVRGDSAAYFCASFTGTPGHEQFFGPGTRLTVL.

The gene calls are TRBV18 and TRBJ2-3, with 8 bases fitting TRBD1. From germline, CDR1 is KGHSH and CDR2 LQKENI. V lost 2 bases, J lost 5 bases, and 6 bases stayed unmatched. CDR3 length: 15 amino acids. CDR3 nucleotides: TGTGCCAGCTCACCAACGTCAGGGGGCAGAGATACGCAGTATTTT. Protein product: CASSPTSGGRDTQYF.

This clonotype was counted at least ten times. The CDR3 is CTVQGYNEQFF. The CDR3 DNA sequence: TGCACGGTGCAGGGCTACAATGAGCAGTTCTTC. The chain employs TRBV29-1 and TRBJ2-1, with D perhaps matching TRBD1 (5 bases). Germline V gene sequence: CDR1 SQVTM, CDR2 ANQGSEA. The CDR3 loop spans 11 amino acids.